Presented here are 27 T cell receptor beta chains from one specimen sequenced in a study of T-cell reconstitution after alpha-beta-depleted transplantation in children (dated by TCRdb to about 2016). The library relied on PCR. Sequenced on an Illumina HiSeq 2500. TCR libraries were prepared with molecular barcoding, using unique molecular identifiers to normalize TCRbeta repertoire quantification. The public reads were reanalyzed by TCRdb: fastp trimming at Q25, MiXCR alignment, in-frame beta chains only. CDR3 protein sequences are deduplicated, and each keeps its most common genes and DNA. This sample lists around 670,000 distinct CDR3 sequences; around 14% were detected once. The ten largest clones represent 0.79% of the sample. The sample's treatment or condition, from its label and the paper: allogeneic hematopoietic cell transplantation with graft depleted of TCRalphabeta T cells and CD19 B cells.

Sequencing was performed on PBMCs, taken before TCRalphabeta/CD19-depleted stem cell transplant. The receptors here all came from a girl aged 2 to 10 with congenital amegakaryocytic thrombocytopenia, due to receive a stem cell transplant.

Many counts were recorded for this clonotype. The chain carries TRBV20-1 and TRBJ1-2, with no clear D. The CDR3 has 12 amino acids. Germline CDR1 reads DFQATT; CDR2 reads SNEGSKA (reference sequence). V lost 6 bases to trimming and J lost 5 bases, with 13 bases between them. The CDR3 protein is CSAASSGYGYTF. CDR3 in DNA: TGCAGTGCCGCGAGTAGTGGTTATGGCTACACCTTC.

Ten or more counts support this clonotype. The chain has TRBV5-1 and TRBJ2-3, with 7 bases aligning to TRBD2. CDR3 size: 15 residues. Germline CDR1 reads SGHRS; CDR2 reads YFSETQ. V gave up 4 bases and J gave up 6 bases; unmatched junction bases: 11. The CDR3: CASSPLSTSPDTQYF. CDR3 in DNA: TGCGCCAGCAGCCCATTATCGACTAGCCCCGATACGCAGTATTTT.

This clonotype was recorded many times. The chain combines TRBV20-1 with TRBJ2-3; a possible D gene is TRBD1 (5 bases). With 7 bases removed from V and 0 bases from J, the gap between germline ends came to 17 bases. The CDR3 totals 15 residues. From germline, CDR1 is DFQATT and CDR2 SNEGSKA (reference sequence). The CDR3 region is CSVLPTDTSTDTQYF. CDR3 nucleotide sequence: TGCAGTGTATTACCGACAGATACTAGCACAGATACGCAGTATTTT.

This clonotype was observed many times. The V call is TRBV5-1, the J call TRBJ2-2, with D hard to call. Germline V gene sequence: CDR1 SGHRS, CDR2 YFSETQ. Trimming left V 2 bases short and J 0 bases short, with 5 bases between. The CDR3 covers 14 residues. As DNA, the CDR3 is TGCGCCAGCAGCTTCCACACGAACACCGGGGAGCTGTTTTTT. It encodes CASSFHTNTGELFF.

This clonotype was counted ten times or more. V and J are TRBV5-1 and TRBJ2-3; 11 positions match TRBD2. The CDR3 extends over 15 amino acids. V trimming: 3 bases; J trimming: 7 bases; junction bases outside the gene matches: 7. Germline values: CDR1 SGHRS, CDR2 YFSETQ. As DNA, the CDR3 is TGCGCCAGCAGCTCCACGGGACTAGCGGAGTATACGCAGTATTTT. This gives the protein CASSSTGLAEYTQYF.

The chain combines TRBV24-1 with TRBJ1-5; D not certain. The CDR3 spans 16 residues. CDR1 is KGHDR, CDR2 SFDVKD, per germline. Trimming left V 0 bases short and J 0 bases short, with 8 bases between. The CDR3 region is CATSDLQRPSNQPQHF. CDR3 DNA sequence: TGTGCCACCAGTGATTTGCAGCGGCCTAGCAATCAGCCCCAGCATTTT.

The gene calls are TRBV20-1 and TRBJ2-7, with TRBD2 matching 13 bases. The V gene's germline CDR1 is DFQATT and CDR2 SNEGSKA (reference sequence). The V gene end was trimmed by 7 bases and the J gene end by 6 bases; junction bases not matched to a gene: 9. The CDR3 is 14 residues long. DNA of the CDR3: TGCAGTGGGGGACTAGCGGGATATGGTGGCGAGCAGTACTTC. Protein product: CSGGLAGYGGEQYF.

This clonotype was counted ten times or more. The rearrangement uses TRBV20-1 and TRBJ2-1, with 9 bases fitting TRBD2. Germline-derived CDR1 and CDR2 are DFQATT and SNEGSKA (reference sequence). This CDR3 comprises 15 residues. The V gene end was trimmed by 6 bases and the J gene end by 5 bases; junction bases not matched to a gene: 11. CDR3: CSAGHSGRKNNEQFF. As DNA, the CDR3 is TGCAGTGCAGGACACAGCGGGAGGAAAAACAATGAGCAGTTCTTC.

This clonotype came up many times. The chain couples TRBV12-3 or TRBV12-4 to TRBJ2-1; 8 bases are a match to TRBD2. The V and J ends lost 3 bases and 8 bases, in that order; junction bases with no gene match: 6. The CDR3 spans 14 residues. DNA of the CDR3: TGTGCCAGCAGTTTGGGGACTAGTTTCCATGAGCAGTTCTTC. This codes for CASSLGTSFHEQFF.

The chain uses TRBV5-1 and TRBJ2-5, with a tentative D call TRBD1 (6 bases). The length of the CDR3 is 17 residues. Germline lookup yields CDR1 SGHRS and CDR2 YFSETQ. V lost 4 bases, J lost 5 bases, and 24 bases lay in between. The CDR3 region has the DNA TGCGCCAGCAGCCCCGAAGGCGCAGGGGTGGCCATGGAGACCCAGTACTTC. As protein: CASSPEGAGVAMETQYF. Variable domain in full (rest from reference TRBV5-1 and TRBJ2-5): KAGVTQTPRYLIKTRGQQVTLSCSPISGHRSVSWYQQTPGQGLQFLFEYFSETQRNKGNFPGRFSGRQFSNSRSEMNVSTLELGDSALYLCASSPEGAGVAMETQYFGPGTRLLVL.

This clonotype was recorded many times. The CDR3 loop reads CASSYSTTYQPQHF. DNA of the CDR3: TGTGCCAGCAGTTACTCGACAACGTACCAGCCCCAGCATTTT. V usage is TRBV6-5 and J usage is TRBJ1-5; D is unclear. CDR1 is MNHEY, CDR2 SVGAGI, per germline. This CDR3 has 14 amino acids. V lost 0 bases and J 7 bases, leaving 10 bases between the germline ends.

Of note for this clonotype: A much larger clonotype is one base distant, so this may be a read error. Likely a read error: the CDR3 ends without its conserved phenylalanine or tryptophan. This chain connects TRBV5-1 to TRBJ2-3, with 10 bases identical to TRBD2. The V segment lost 4 bases and the J segment 0 bases; nucleotides outside the gene matches: 8. The CDR3 is made up of 17 amino acids. Per germline, CDR1 SGHRS and CDR2 YFSETQ. The CDR3 loop reads CASSHGLAEKSTDTQYY. The CDR3 bases are TGCGCCAGCAGCCACGGACTAGCGGAGAAGAGCACAGATACGCAGTATTAT.

This rearrangement joins TRBV28 to TRBJ1-4; D ambiguous. The CDR3 runs 15 residues. CDR1 and CDR2 (germline): MDHEN, SYDVKM. V lost 6 bases and J lost 10, with 21 bases in between. In nucleotides, the CDR3 is TGTGCCAGCAGATCCTCCGGGGAAAGGATGGGAAAACTGTTTTTT. It specifies CASRSSGERMGKLFF.

Ten or more counts support this clonotype. CDR3 in DNA: TGCGCCAGCAGCTTCCCGGGGGCGGATGAAAAACTGTTTTTT. Translated: CASSFPGADEKLFF. The rearrangement uses TRBV5-1 and TRBJ1-4; D may be TRBD1 (6 bases). Trimming stripped 2 bases from V and 6 bases from J, with 11 bases between. Germline V gene lookup returns CDR1 SGHRS and CDR2 YFSETQ. The CDR3 spans 14 residues.

This clonotype was found a few times. The chain employs TRBV7-9 and TRBJ2-7, with 8 bases identical to TRBD2. There are 15 residues in the CDR3. Germline CDR1 and CDR2: SEHNR and FQNEAQ (reference sequence). The V and J ends lost 3 bases and 0 bases, in that order; junction bases with no gene match: 4. CDR3 residues: CASSFSGISSYEQYF. As DNA, the CDR3 is TGTGCCAGCAGCTTTAGCGGGATTAGCTCCTACGAGCAGTACTTC.

The V call is TRBV20-1, the J call TRBJ2-3; 8 bases fit TRBD1. Trimming removed 6 bases from V and 11 bases from J; junction bases left unmatched: 4. Germline CDR1 DFQATT, CDR2 SNEGSKA (reference sequence). The CDR3 contains 10 residues. CDR3 DNA: TGCAGTGCAAGTACAGGGGGGCAGTATTTT. Protein product: CSASTGGQYF.

In this sample, this clonotype turned up many times. This chain connects TRBV28 to TRBJ1-2; D is perhaps TRBD1 (5 bases). The CDR3 runs 15 residues. Trimming removed 5 bases at V and 5 bases at J, with 18 bases between. Germline CDR1 and CDR2: MDHEN and SYDVKM. CDR3 protein: CASSHPGRERYGYTF. The CDR3 coding sequence is TGTGCCAGCAGTCACCCGGGACGGGAACGGTATGGCTACACCTTC.

A few counts support this clonotype. The CDR3 coding sequence is TGCAGTGCCAGGACTAGCGGGAGTATCAACGTGCAGTTCTTC. This gives the protein CSARTSGSINVQFF. This rearrangement joins TRBV20-1 to TRBJ2-1; 13 bases agree with TRBD2. Germline CDR1 is DFQATT and CDR2 is SNEGSKA (reference sequence). This CDR3 comprises 14 residues. The trim removed 6 bases at V and 12 bases at J, leaving 11 bases unmatched.

This clonotype was counted ten times or more. This rearrangement joins TRBV20-1 to TRBJ1-2, with D maybe TRBD1 (5 bases). CDR3 size: 12 residues. Trimming cost V 1 base and J 3 bases, with 6 bases left between them. The germline CDR1 and CDR2 sequences are DFQATT and SNEGSKA (reference sequence). The CDR3 sequence is CSARGQHYGYTF. CDR3 coding DNA: TGCAGTGCTAGAGGACAGCACTATGGCTACACCTTC.

This rearrangement joins TRBV7-9 to TRBJ2-1; 7 positions match TRBD1. The CDR3 consists of 14 residues. Germline values: CDR1 SEHNR, CDR2 FQNEAQ (reference sequence). V shed 3 bases and J 3 bases; nucleotides not matched to a gene: 2. CDR3 sequence (DNA): TGTGCCAGCAGCTTGGACAGGCACTACAATGAGCAGTTCTTC. Translation gives CASSLDRHYNEQFF.

This clonotype was seen ten or more times. This rearrangement joins TRBV20-1 to TRBJ2-2; perhaps D is TRBD1 or TRBD2 (5 bases each). The CDR3 contains 13 residues. V lost 3 bases and J lost 1, with 6 bases in between. Germline values: CDR1 DFQATT, CDR2 SNEGSKA (reference sequence). CDR3 loop: CSARGVNTGELFF. The CDR3 nucleotides are TGCAGTGCTAGGGGGGTGAACACCGGGGAGCTGTTTTTT.

The CDR3 DNA is TGCGCCAGCAGCTCTTGGGAGGGAACACAGTCGGAGCAGTACTTC. It codes for CASSSWEGTQSEQYF. The chain recombines TRBV5-1 with TRBJ2-7; 7 bases align to TRBD2. The CDR3 covers 15 residues. The germline CDR1 and CDR2 sequences are SGHRS and YFSETQ. The ends lost 3 bases at V and 7 bases at J; junction bases unmatched: 13.

In its sample, this clonotype was seen many times. The junction and the germline gene differ at one end; a read error may be behind it. The CDR3 coding sequence is TGTGCCAGCAGTCTAGCAACTGACACTGAAGCTTTCTTT. Its protein product is CASSLATDTEAFF. The rearrangement joins TRBV12-3 or TRBV12-4 to TRBJ1-1; D gene ambiguous. The CDR3 has 13 amino acids.

In regard to this clonotype: A much larger clonotype is one base distant, so this may be a read error. V usage is TRBV12-3 or TRBV12-4 and J usage is TRBJ1-2, with D unresolved. There are 11 residues in the CDR3. V was clipped by 3 bases and J by 13 bases, with 12 bases between them. CDR3 protein: CASSFRTAITF. The CDR3 nucleotides read TGTGCCAGCAGTTTCAGGACCGCCATCACCTTC.

Points on this clonotype: A much larger clone lies a single base off, so this may be a read error. The V call is TRBV7-2, the J call TRBJ2-1; TRBD2 matches at 11 bases. The CDR3 runs 15 residues. Germline lookup yields CDR1 SGHTA and CDR2 FQGNSA. The V gene end was trimmed by 3 bases and the J gene end by 8 bases; junction bases not matched to a gene: 6. The DNA for the CDR3 is TGTGCCAGCAGCTTCCCGGGACTAGCGGTTGATGAGCAGTTCTTC. The encoded protein is CASSFPGLAVDEQFF.

The CDR3 sequence is CSVETGNEETQYF. DNA of the CDR3: TGCAGCGTTGAAACCGGGAATGAAGAGACCCAGTACTTC. V gene TRBV29-1 combines with J gene TRBJ2-5, with a tentative D call TRBD2 (5 bases). V was trimmed by 2 bases and J by 3 bases, leaving 10 bases between them. The CDR3 has 13 residues. In germline, CDR1 is SQVTM, CDR2 ANQGSEA.

This clonotype has a handful of counts. The chain is built from TRBV2 and TRBJ2-1; the D gene could be TRBD1 or TRBD2 (5 bases each). The V and J ends lost 6 bases and 1 base respectively, with 16 bases between them. This CDR3 is built from 16 residues. The germline V gene encodes CDR1 SNHLY and CDR2 FYNNEI. The CDR3 DNA follows: TGTGCCAGCAGGGGGGATCGGGACGATTCCTACAATGAGCAGTTCTTC. Its translation is CASRGDRDDSYNEQFF.